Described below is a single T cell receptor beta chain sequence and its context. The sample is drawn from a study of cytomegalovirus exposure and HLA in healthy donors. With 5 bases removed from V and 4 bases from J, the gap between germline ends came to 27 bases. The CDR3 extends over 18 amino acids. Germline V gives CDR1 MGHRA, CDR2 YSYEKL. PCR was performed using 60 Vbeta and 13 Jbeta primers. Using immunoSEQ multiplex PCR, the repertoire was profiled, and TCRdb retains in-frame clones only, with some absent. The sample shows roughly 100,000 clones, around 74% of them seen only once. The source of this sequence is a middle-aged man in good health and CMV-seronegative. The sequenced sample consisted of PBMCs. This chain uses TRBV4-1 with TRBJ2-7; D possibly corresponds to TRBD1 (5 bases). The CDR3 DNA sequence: TGCGCCAGCAGCTACATGTTAACACAGGCTTCCTCAGGGTACGAGCAGTACTTC. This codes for CASSYMLTQASSGYEQYF.